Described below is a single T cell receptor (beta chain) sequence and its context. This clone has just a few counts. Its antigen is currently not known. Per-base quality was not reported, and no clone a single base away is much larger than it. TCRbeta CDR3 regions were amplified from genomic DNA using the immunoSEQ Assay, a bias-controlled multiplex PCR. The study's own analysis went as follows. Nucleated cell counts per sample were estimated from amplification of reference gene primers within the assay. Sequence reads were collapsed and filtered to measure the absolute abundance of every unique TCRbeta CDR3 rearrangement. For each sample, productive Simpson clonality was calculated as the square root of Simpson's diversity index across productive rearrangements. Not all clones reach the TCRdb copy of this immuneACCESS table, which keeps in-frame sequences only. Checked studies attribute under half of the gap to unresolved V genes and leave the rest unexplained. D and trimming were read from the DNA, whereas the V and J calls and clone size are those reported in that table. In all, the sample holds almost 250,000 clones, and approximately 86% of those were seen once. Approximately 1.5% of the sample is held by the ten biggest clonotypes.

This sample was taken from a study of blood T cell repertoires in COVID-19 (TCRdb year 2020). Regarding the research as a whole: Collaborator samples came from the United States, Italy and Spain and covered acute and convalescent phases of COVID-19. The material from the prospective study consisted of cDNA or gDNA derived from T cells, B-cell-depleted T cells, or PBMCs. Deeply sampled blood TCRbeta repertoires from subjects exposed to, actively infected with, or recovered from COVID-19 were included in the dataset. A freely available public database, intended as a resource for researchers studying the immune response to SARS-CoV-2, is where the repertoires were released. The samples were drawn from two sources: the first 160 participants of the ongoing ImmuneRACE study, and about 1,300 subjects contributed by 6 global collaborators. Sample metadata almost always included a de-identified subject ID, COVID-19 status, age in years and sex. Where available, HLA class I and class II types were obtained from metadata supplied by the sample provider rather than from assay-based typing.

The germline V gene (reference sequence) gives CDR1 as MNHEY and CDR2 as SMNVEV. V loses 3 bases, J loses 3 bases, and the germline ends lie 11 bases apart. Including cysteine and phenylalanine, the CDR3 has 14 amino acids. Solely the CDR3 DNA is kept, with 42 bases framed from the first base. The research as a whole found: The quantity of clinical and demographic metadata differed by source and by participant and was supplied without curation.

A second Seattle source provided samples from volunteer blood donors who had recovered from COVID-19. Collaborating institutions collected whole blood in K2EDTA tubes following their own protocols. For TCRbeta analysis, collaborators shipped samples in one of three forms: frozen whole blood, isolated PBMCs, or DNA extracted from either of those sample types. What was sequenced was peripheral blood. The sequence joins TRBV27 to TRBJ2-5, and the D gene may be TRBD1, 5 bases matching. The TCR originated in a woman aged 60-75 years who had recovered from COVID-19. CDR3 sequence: CASSFFGREETQYF. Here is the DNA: TGTGCCAGCAGTTTTTTTGGCAGGGAAGAGACCCAGTACTTC.